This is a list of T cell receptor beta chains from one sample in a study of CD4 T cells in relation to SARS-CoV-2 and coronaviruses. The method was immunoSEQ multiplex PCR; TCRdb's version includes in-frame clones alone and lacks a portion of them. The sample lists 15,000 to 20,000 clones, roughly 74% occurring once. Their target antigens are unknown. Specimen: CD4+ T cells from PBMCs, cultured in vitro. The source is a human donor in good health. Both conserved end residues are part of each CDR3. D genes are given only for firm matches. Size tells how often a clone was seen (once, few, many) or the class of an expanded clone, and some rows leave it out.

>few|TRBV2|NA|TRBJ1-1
TGTGCCAGCAGTGAACTGCAGGGGATTGAAGCTTTCTTT
CASSELQGIEAFF
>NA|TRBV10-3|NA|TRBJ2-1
TGTGCCATCAGTGAGTCGATCCTGGATGAGCAGTTCTTC
CAISESILDEQFF
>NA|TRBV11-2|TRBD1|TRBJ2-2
TGTGCCAGCAGCCGCGGACAGGGTCCCGGGGAGCTGTTTTTT
CASSRGQGPGELFF
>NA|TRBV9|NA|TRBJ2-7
TGTGCCAGCAGCGTAGACGCGCGGCCGGCCTACGAGCAGTACTTC
CASSVDARPAYEQYF
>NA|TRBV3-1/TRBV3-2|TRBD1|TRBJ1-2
TGTGCCAGCAGCCACGACCCCGGGACAGGGGGCTATTCTGGCTACACCTTC
CASSHDPGTGGYSGYTF
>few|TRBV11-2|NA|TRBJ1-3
TGTGCCAGCAGCTTAAGTCAGGGGACTGGAAACACCATATATTTT
CASSLSQGTGNTIYF
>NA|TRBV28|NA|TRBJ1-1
TGTGCCACCACAGGGACGACAGCAGGCAGAGACACTGAAGCTTTCTTT
CATTGTTAGRDTEAFF
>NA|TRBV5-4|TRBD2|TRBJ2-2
TGTGCCAGCAGCTTGGATCTAGCGGGTGAGGCCGGGGAGCTGTTTTTT
CASSLDLAGEAGELFF
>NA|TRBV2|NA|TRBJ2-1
TGTGCCAGCAGTGGGGCTGGGCGGTACAATGAGCAGTTCTTC
CASSGAGRYNEQFF
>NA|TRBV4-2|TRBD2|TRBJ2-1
TGTGCCAGCAGCCAAGTCGGGGGACTAGCGTCCTACAATGAGCAGTTCTTC
CASSQVGGLASYNEQFF
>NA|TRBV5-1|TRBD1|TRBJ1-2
TGCGCCAGCAGCCCGGACACAGGGGGAGTTGACTATGGCTACACCTTC
CASSPDTGGVDYGYTF
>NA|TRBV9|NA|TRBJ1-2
TGTGCCAGCAGCGTAGGAACAGGTGGCTACACCTTC
CASSVGTGGYTF
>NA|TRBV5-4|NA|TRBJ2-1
TGTGCCAGCAGCTTGGATGTCGGGAGCCCTAGGGGGGATGAGCAGTTCTTC
CASSLDVGSPRGDEQFF
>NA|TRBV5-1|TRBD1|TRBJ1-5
TGCGCCAGCAGTAAGACAGGGAGTGGTGGTCAGCCCCAGCATTTT
CASSKTGSGGQPQHF
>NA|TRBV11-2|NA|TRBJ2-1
TGTGCCAGCAGCTTAGGGGCTTCCTACAATGAGCAGTTCTTC
CASSLGASYNEQFF
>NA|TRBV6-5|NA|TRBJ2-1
TGTGCCAGCAGTTACGAACGCAGGGGGAGGGATGAGCAGTTCTTC
CASSYERRGRDEQFF
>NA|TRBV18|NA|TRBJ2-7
TGTGCCAGCTCACCGAATCGGGGGTCCTACGAGCAGTACTTC
CASSPNRGSYEQYF
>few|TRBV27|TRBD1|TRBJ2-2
TGTGCCAGCAGTTTATACTCGGGACAGGGGAACACCGGGGAGCTGTTTTTT
CASSLYSGQGNTGELFF
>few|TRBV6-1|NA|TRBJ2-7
TGTGCCAGCAGTGACCGTTCACGGACACGATACGAGCAGTACTTC
CASSDRSRTRYEQYF
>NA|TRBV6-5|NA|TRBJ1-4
TGTGCCAGCAGTACAGGGACACGCGAACTGTTTTTT
CASSTGTRELFF
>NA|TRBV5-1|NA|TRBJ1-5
TGCGCCAGCAGCTTGGAGGGCAGGGTGGATCAGCCCCAGCATTTT
CASSLEGRVDQPQHF
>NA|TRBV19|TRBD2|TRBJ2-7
TGTGCCAGTAGTATTCCTTCGGCTAGCGGGAGGTACGAGCAGTACTTC
CASSIPSASGRYEQYF
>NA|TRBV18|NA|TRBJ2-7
TGTGCCAGCTCGGTGGGGACGACCACCTACGAGCAGTACTTC
CASSVGTTTYEQYF
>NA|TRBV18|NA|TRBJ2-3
TGTGCCAGCTCACCGCCCCGCACAGATACGCAGTATTTT
CASSPPRTDTQYF
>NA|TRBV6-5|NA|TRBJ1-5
TGTGCCAGCAGTTACAGACAATATAGCAATCAGCCCCAGCATTTT
CASSYRQYSNQPQHF
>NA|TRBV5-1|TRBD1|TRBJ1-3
TGCGCCAGCAGCTTGGAAGGACAGGGGCCTGGAAACACCATATATTTT
CASSLEGQGPGNTIYF
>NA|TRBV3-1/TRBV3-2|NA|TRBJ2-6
TGTGCCAGCAGTCGCGAATCAAGCAGGGTAATGTTTGGGGCCAACGTCCTGACTTTC
CASSRESSRVMFGANVLTF
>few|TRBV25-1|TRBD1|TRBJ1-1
TGTGCCAGCAGTGAAACCGGGCAGGGGGCAAAAGCTTTCTTT
CASSETGQGAKAFF
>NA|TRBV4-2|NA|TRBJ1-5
TGTGCCAGCAGCCAAGATACCCGGGATCAGCCCCAGCATTTT
CASSQDTRDQPQHF
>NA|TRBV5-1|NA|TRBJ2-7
TGCGCCAGCAGCCCCCTGACAGGACCCTCCTACGAGCAGTACTTC
CASSPLTGPSYEQYF
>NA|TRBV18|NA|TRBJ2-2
TGTGCCAGCTCACCACGCCGGGACACCGGGGAGCTGTTTTTT
CASSPRRDTGELFF
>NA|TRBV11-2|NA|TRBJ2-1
TGTGCCAGCAGCTTAGTGTCATCCGACAGTGCCTCCAATGAGCAGTTCTTC
CASSLVSSDSASNEQFF
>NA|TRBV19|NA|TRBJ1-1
TGTGCCAGTAGTCCCCGACGTGACAGCCCAACCTCCAGGAACACTGAAGCTTTCTTT
CASSPRRDSPTSRNTEAFF
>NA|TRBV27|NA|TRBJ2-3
TGTGCCAGCACTGTGATTGGCACAGATACGCAGTATTTT
CASTVIGTDTQYF